This TCR beta chain comes out of a study of PD-L1 blockade in urothelial cancer. Study as a whole: Male sex and bladder-origin urothelial cancer were recorded for about 90% of the 29 patients.

Documented time point: pretreatment peripheral blood. Patients yielded 1 to 8 samples each, pretreatment and on-treatment. Produced via immunoSEQ multiplex PCR; TCRdb's table is partial and in-frame only. Of just under 65,000 clones detected, more than 80% appear once; the ten largest clones hold around 1.5%. Between the trimmed V and J ends, which lost 5 bases and 5 bases, there was a span of 15 bases. The CDR3 contains 14 residues. Germline V gene lookup returns CDR1 SNHLY and CDR2 FYNNEI. The source was PBMCs, collected around atezolizumab (anti-PD-L1) treatment. V and J are TRBV2 and TRBJ1-2; D is perhaps TRBD1 (6 bases). This receptor was identified in a man in his 70s with urothelial cancer. CDR3 sequence (DNA): TGTGCCAGCAGTCTTACAGGGATCCATTATGGCTACACCTTC. Its protein product is CASSLTGIHYGYTF.